A single sample is the source of the 32 T cell receptor beta chains below, sequenced in a study of T-cell reconstitution after alpha-beta-depleted transplantation in children. Unique molecular identifiers tagged the TCRbeta library. TCRdb reprocessed the PCR reads via MiXCR and lists one record per CDR3 protein. The sample comprises about 200,000 distinct CDR3 sequences, roughly 14% of which are singletons, and around 13% rests with the top ten. Source: PBMCs from the stem cell graft donor, taken from the stem cell graft. The receptor set was obtained from a human donor who donated a stem cell graft to a child with acute lymphoblastic leukemia.

V usage is TRBV7-9 and J usage is TRBJ2-1; no definite D call. The V and J ends lost 5 bases and 10 bases respectively, with 21 bases between them. This CDR3 is 15 amino acids long. CDR1 is SEHNR, CDR2 FQNEAQ, per germline (reference sequence). The CDR3 DNA reads as TGTGCCAGCAGCCCAATGTGGTTATGGGCTGGCGAGCAGTTCTTC. This sequence encodes CASSPMWLWAGEQFF.

This clonotype was counted many times. The rearrangement uses TRBV12-3 or TRBV12-4 and TRBJ1-3, with D maybe TRBD1 (5 bases). This CDR3 comprises 15 residues. Trimming stripped 8 bases from V and 1 base from J, with 15 bases between. The CDR3 is CASSLNGGSGNTIYF. CDR3 nucleotide sequence: TGTGCCAGCTCCCTCAATGGGGGGTCTGGAAACACCATATATTTT.

The CDR3: CASSQGTANTEAFF. The CDR3 DNA reads as TGCGCCAGCAGCCAAGGGACGGCCAACACTGAAGCTTTCTTT. This chain uses TRBV4-1 with TRBJ1-1, with D unclear. V lost 1 base, J lost 2 bases, and 8 bases lay in between. Germline loops: CDR1 MGHRA, CDR2 YSYEKL. This CDR3 spans 14 amino acids.

This clonotype was found once. This chain uses TRBV28 with TRBJ2-7, with TRBD1 identical over 9 bases. V trimming: 4 bases; J trimming: 5 bases; junction bases outside the gene matches: 12. In germline, CDR1 is MDHEN, CDR2 SYDVKM. The CDR3 length is 16 residues. CDR3 loop: CASSSPATGGRHEQYF. The CDR3 nucleotides are TGTGCCAGCAGTTCCCCCGCGACAGGGGGAAGGCACGAGCAGTACTTC. Full variable domain (remainder filled in from reference TRBV28 and TRBJ2-7): DVKVTQSSRYLVKRTGEKVFLECVQDMDHENMFWYRQDPGLGLRLIYFSYDVKMKEKGDIPEGYSVSREKKERFSLILESASTNQTSMYLCASSSPATGGRHEQYFGPGTRLTVT.

This clonotype was picked up many times. V and J are TRBV25-1 and TRBJ2-5, with TRBD2 as a possible D gene (6 bases). V was clipped by 4 bases and J by 4 bases, with 16 bases between them. Germline loops: CDR1 MGHDK, CDR2 SYGVNS. The CDR3 totals 15 residues. CDR3 bases: TGTGCCAGCAGTGCGTTCGGGGGAGAAGGAGAGACCCAGTACTTC. Amino acid sequence: CASSAFGGEGETQYF. Using reference TRBV25-1 and TRBJ2-5 for the parts outside the CDR3, the full variable domain is EADIYQTPRYLVIGTGKKITLECSQTMGHDKMYWYQQDPGMELHLIHYSYGVNSTEKGDLSSESTVSRIRTEHFPLTLESARPSHTSQYLCASSAFGGEGETQYFGPGTRLLVL.

In this sample, this clonotype turned up many times. The CDR3 DNA reads as TGCGCCAGCGGAACGGGCGGGGACGCCAACACTGAAGCTTTCTTT. Translation: CASGTGGDANTEAFF. This chain uses TRBV5-1 with TRBJ1-1, with D possibly TRBD1 on 5 matching bases. CDR1 and CDR2 from the germline V gene are SGHRS and YFSETQ. Between the trimmed V and J ends, which lost 7 bases and 2 bases, there was a span of 18 bases. The CDR3 length is 15 residues.

Only a few counts were recorded for this clonotype. The rearrangement uses TRBV4-2 and TRBJ2-7, with a tentative D call TRBD2 (6 bases). Per germline, CDR1 LGHNA and CDR2 YNFKEQ. CDR3 length: 15 residues. Trimming shortened V by 3 bases and J by 6 bases, and 18 bases separated the two germline ends. The CDR3 reads CASSQFGQGLGEQYF. The CDR3 DNA reads as TGTGCCAGCAGCCAGTTTGGGCAGGGACTCGGCGAGCAGTACTTC.

In its sample, this clonotype was seen a few times. The chain links TRBV7-9 to TRBJ1-6; 11 bases agree with TRBD1. J was trimmed by 9 bases and V by 5 bases; bases with no gene match: 6. CDR3 length: 15 residues. Germline CDR1 and CDR2: SEHNR and FQNEAQ (reference sequence). The CDR3 reads CASSGTGTGGSPLHF. The CDR3 nucleotides read TGTGCCAGCAGCGGGACCGGGACAGGGGGTTCACCCCTCCACTTT.

The sample holds many counts of this clonotype. The V call is TRBV5-1, the J call TRBJ2-7, with D unclear. V dropped 0 bases and J dropped 4 bases, with 8 bases sitting between them. Germline V CDR1 and CDR2: SGHRS, YFSETQ. This CDR3 comprises 13 residues. CDR3 sequence: CASSLGGVYEQYF. As DNA, the CDR3 is TGCGCCAGCAGCTTGGGAGGCGTTTACGAGCAGTACTTC.

There are many counts of this clonotype. The chain joins TRBV12-3 or TRBV12-4 to TRBJ2-1, with 9 bases matching TRBD2. The CDR3 has 14 residues. Unmatched junction bases numbered 7, after V lost 6 bases and J lost 7 bases. CDR3 amino acids: CASSQLAGVNEQFF. For the CDR3, the DNA is TGTGCCAGCAGCCAATTAGCGGGAGTGAATGAGCAGTTCTTC.

This clonotype came up many times. The chain recombines TRBV5-1 with TRBJ1-1, with D hard to call. From germline, CDR1 is SGHRS and CDR2 YFSETQ. The length of the CDR3 is 10 residues. V shed 5 bases and J shed 7 bases, with 6 bases lying between them. In DNA, the CDR3 is TGCGCCAGCAGTAACGATGAAGCTTTCTTT. It codes for CASSNDEAFF.

This clonotype was seen many times. The V and J genes are TRBV25-1 and TRBJ1-6; 8 bases map to TRBD1. This CDR3 has 17 amino acids. Unmatched junction bases numbered 9, after V lost 2 bases and J lost 6 bases. The germline V gene encodes CDR1 MGHDK and CDR2 SYGVNS. The CDR3 DNA is TGTGCCAGCAGTGAAACGGGCAGGGGGCCCCTTAATTCACCCCTCCACTTT. It translates to CASSETGRGPLNSPLHF. The complete variable domain, with remaining parts taken from reference TRBV25-1 and TRBJ1-6, reads EADIYQTPRYLVIGTGKKITLECSQTMGHDKMYWYQQDPGMELHLIHYSYGVNSTEKGDLSSESTVSRIRTEHFPLTLESARPSHTSQYLCASSETGRGPLNSPLHFGNGTRLTVT.

The sample holds many counts of this clonotype. This chain joins TRBV12-3 or TRBV12-4 and TRBJ2-7, with unresolved D. The CDR3 runs to 13 residues. V was clipped by 5 bases and J by 4 bases, with 12 bases between them. CDR3 DNA sequence: TGTGCCAGCAGTCTGGGTTTGGGGTACGAGCAGTACTTC. Its protein product is CASSLGLGYEQYF.

This clonotype was seen many times. V is TRBV5-4 and J is TRBJ1-1; the D is unclear. Trimming shortened V by 1 base and J by 5 bases, and 12 bases separated the two germline ends. The CDR3 consists of 14 residues. The germline V gene has CDR1 SGHNT and CDR2 YYREEE (reference sequence). CDR3 coding DNA: TGTGCCAGCAGCTTGTTTCGGGGAGCGACTGAAGCTTTCTTT. The encoded protein is CASSLFRGATEAFF.

This clonotype was seen repeatedly, ten times or more. The CDR3 reads CASSPAWTGGDSPLHF. The CDR3 nucleotides read TGCGCCAGCAGCCCGGCCTGGACAGGGGGAGATTCACCCCTCCACTTT. This rearrangement joins TRBV5-1 to TRBJ1-6; 10 bases line up with TRBD1. J lost 8 bases, V lost 4 bases, and 9 bases had no gene match. Germline CDR1 reads SGHRS; CDR2 reads YFSETQ. This CDR3 comprises 16 residues.

The chain carries TRBV5-1 and TRBJ2-5; D may be TRBD2 (5 bases). The germline V and J ends were trimmed by 4 bases and 4 bases, with 14 bases remaining between them. Germline CDR1 is SGHRS and CDR2 is YFSETQ. The CDR3 consists of 14 residues. CDR3 sequence reads: CASSNGLASETQYF. DNA for the CDR3: TGCGCCAGCAGCAACGGGCTAGCTTCAGAGACCCAGTACTTC. Full variable domain (outside the CDR3, taken from reference TRBV5-1 and TRBJ2-5): KAGVTQTPRYLIKTRGQQVTLSCSPISGHRSVSWYQQTPGQGLQFLFEYFSETQRNKGNFPGRFSGRQFSNSRSEMNVSTLELGDSALYLCASSNGLASETQYFGPGTRLLVL.

This clonotype occurred many times. The chain has TRBV7-8 and TRBJ2-2; D perhaps matches TRBD1 (5 bases). Germline values: CDR1 SGHVS, CDR2 FQNEAQ. Trimming removed 3 bases from V and 3 bases from J, with 17 bases in between. This CDR3 spans 17 amino acids. The CDR3 DNA reads TGTGCCAGCAGCTTTCGCGGCTGGCAGGGTCACACCGGGGAGCTGTTTTTT. It codes for CASSFRGWQGHTGELFF.

Many counts were recorded for this clonotype. V usage is TRBV12-3 or TRBV12-4 and J usage is TRBJ1-2, with 7 bases that match TRBD1. V shed 6 bases, J shed 3 bases, and the junction held 1 base outside the gene matches. The CDR3 length is 12 residues. Written as DNA, the CDR3 is TGTGCCAGCAGCACAGGGGACTATGGCTACACCTTC. It codes for CASSTGDYGYTF.

The V and J genes are TRBV2 and TRBJ2-7, with TRBD1 identical over 10 bases. The CDR3 sequence is 19 residues long. The junction had 25 bases not matched to a gene; V was cut back by 11 bases and J by 3 bases. The germline V gene encodes CDR1 SNHLY and CDR2 FYNNEI. CDR3 residues: CACGVRTIRGGDRGYEQYF. For the CDR3, the DNA is TGTGCCTGCGGGGTCCGAACCATTAGGGGGGGGGACAGGGGCTACGAGCAGTACTTC.

This clonotype was detected a few times. This chain connects TRBV6-5 to TRBJ2-3; TRBD2 might be the D (6 bases). The V end was cut by 2 bases, the J end by 6 bases, with 9 bases between. CDR1 and CDR2 from the germline V gene are MNHEY and SVGAGI. The CDR3 consists of 13 residues. The CDR3, as DNA: TGTGCCAGCAGTTACAAGGGGAGGGATACGCAGTATTTT. It specifies CASSYKGRDTQYF.

This clonotype was seen repeatedly, ten times or more. The J gene is TRBJ2-1, the V gene TRBV3-1, with a weak D call TRBD2 (6 bases). Germline V lookup: CDR1 LGHDT, CDR2 YNNKEL (reference sequence). CDR3 length: 14 residues. The V and J ends lost 1 base and 6 bases respectively, with 10 bases between them. The chain's CDR3 is CASSQGGGPNEQFF. The CDR3 DNA follows: TGTGCCAGCAGCCAAGGAGGAGGGCCCAATGAGCAGTTCTTC.

V usage is TRBV5-1 and J usage is TRBJ1-4; maybe TRBD1 (5 bases). The CDR3 extends over 16 amino acids. Germline V gene sequence: CDR1 SGHRS, CDR2 YFSETQ. Trimming took off 4 bases at V and 3 bases at J, with 16 bases between the two ends. The CDR3, as DNA: TGCGCCAGCAGCAGGGGCCACCGGGACCCTAATGAAAAACTGTTTTTT. Protein: CASSRGHRDPNEKLFF.

This clonotype was observed at least ten times. V and J are TRBV5-1 and TRBJ1-2; no clear D gene. Germline V gene sequence: CDR1 SGHRS, CDR2 YFSETQ. CDR3 length equals 14 residues. Trimming cost V 0 bases and J 2 bases, with 8 bases left between them. CDR3 coding DNA: TGCGCCAGCAGCTTGGTTCTGGGAAACTATGGCTACACCTTC. It encodes CASSLVLGNYGYTF.

This clonotype was recorded a few times. The chain has TRBV5-6 and TRBJ2-1; tentative D call: TRBD2 (5 bases). The length of the CDR3 is 16 residues. The germline V gene has CDR1 SGHDT and CDR2 YYEEEE. Trimming shortened V by 0 bases and J by 9 bases, and 19 bases separated the two germline ends. The CDR3 loop reads CASSLGGLLGDSEQFF. Here the CDR3 DNA reads TGTGCCAGCAGCTTGGGAGGGCTATTGGGTGATAGTGAGCAGTTCTTC. Based on the CDR3 plus reference TRBV5-6 and TRBJ2-1, the full variable domain is DAGVTQSPTHLIKTRGQQVTLRCSPKSGHDTVSWYQQALGQGPQFIFQYYEEEERQRGNFPDRFSGHQFPNYSSELNVNALLLGDSALYLCASSLGGLLGDSEQFFGPGTRLTVL.

Many counts were recorded for this clonotype. This rearrangement joins TRBV5-1 to TRBJ2-5; D call uncertain. Germline CDR1 reads SGHRS; CDR2 reads YFSETQ. V was cut by 0 bases and J by 2 bases, with 5 bases left in between. The CDR3 consists of 13 residues. The CDR3 here is CASSLDIQETQYF. The CDR3 DNA is TGCGCCAGCAGCTTGGACATTCAAGAGACCCAGTACTTC.

This clonotype was recorded at least ten times. This chain uses TRBV20-1 with TRBJ2-3, with 16 bases lining up with TRBD2. V dropped 5 bases and J dropped 6; count of bases not matched to a gene: 8. The CDR3 consists of 16 residues. Germline CDR1 DFQATT, CDR2 SNEGSKA (reference sequence). CDR3 protein: CSAQGLAGGARDTQYF. CDR3 bases: TGCAGTGCTCAGGGACTAGCGGGAGGGGCCCGGGATACGCAGTATTTT.

In this sample, this clonotype turned up a few times. The rearrangement links TRBV12-3 or TRBV12-4 to TRBJ2-7; D not resolved. V shed 3 bases and J shed 3 bases, with 6 bases lying between them. This CDR3 region has 12 residues. The CDR3 loop is CASSFYGYEQYF. Written as DNA, the CDR3 is TGTGCCAGCAGTTTCTATGGCTACGAGCAGTACTTC.

This clonotype was counted many times. This chain joins TRBV5-1 and TRBJ1-4; D uncertain. V lost 0 bases, J lost 5 bases, and 8 bases lay in between. Germline lookup yields CDR1 SGHRS and CDR2 YFSETQ. The CDR3 has 14 amino acids. The CDR3 region is CASSLENLNEKLFF. The DNA of the CDR3 is TGCGCCAGCAGCTTGGAGAACTTGAATGAAAAACTGTTTTTT. Full variable domain (rest looked up from reference TRBV5-1 and TRBJ1-4): KAGVTQTPRYLIKTRGQQVTLSCSPISGHRSVSWYQQTPGQGLQFLFEYFSETQRNKGNFPGRFSGRQFSNSRSEMNVSTLELGDSALYLCASSLENLNEKLFFGSGTQLSVL.

This clonotype was observed many times. The V and J genes are TRBV11-3 and TRBJ1-1, with D unresolved. V dropped 5 bases and J dropped 5 bases, with 12 bases sitting between them. The CDR3 sequence is 13 residues long. Germline values: CDR1 SGHNT, CDR2 YENEEA. The CDR3 bases are TGTGCCAGCAGCCCATCCTCTGAGACTGAAGCTTTCTTT. This gives the protein CASSPSSETEAFF.

This clonotype occurred many times. One junction end disagrees with the germline gene, perhaps due to a read error. V usage is TRBV7-7 and J usage is TRBJ2-7; 8 nucleotides line up with TRBD1. Germline CDR1 and CDR2: SSHAT and FNYEAQ (reference sequence). There are 14 residues in the CDR3. The CDR3 sequence is CASSRGTGSYEQYF. DNA of the CDR3: TGTGCTAGCAGCCGGGGGACAGGCAGCTACGAGCAGTACTTC. The full variable domain, in which reference TRBV7-7 and TRBJ2-7 provide the parts outside the CDR3, is GAGVSQSPRYKVTKRGQDVTLRCDPISSHATLYWYQQALGQGPEFLTYFNYEAQPDKSGLPSDRFSAERPEGSISTLTIQRTEQRDSAMYRCASSRGTGSYEQYFGPGTRLTVT.

This clonotype has at least ten counts. The V gene is TRBV18, the J gene TRBJ2-7; TRBD1 agrees at 8 bases. Germline trimming cut 3 bases from V and 5 bases from J; bases unmatched to any gene: 9. Germline V gene data show CDR1 as KGHSH and CDR2 as LQKENI. The CDR3 is 15 residues long. The CDR3 here is CASSPLGTGSNEQYF. Written as DNA, the CDR3 is TGTGCCAGCTCACCTCTCGGGACAGGTTCCAACGAGCAGTACTTC.

Comment on this clonotype: It may be a read error: a sequence one base away is much more abundant. The rearrangement links TRBV29-1 to TRBJ2-7, with D perhaps being TRBD1 or TRBD2 (5 bases each). V lost 3 bases, J lost 2 bases, and 11 bases lay in between. Germline assignment: CDR1 SQVTM and CDR2 ANQGSEA. The CDR3 has 13 residues. CDR3 protein: CSVDWDGPYEQYF. In DNA, the CDR3 is TGCAGCGTTGACTGGGACGGCCCCTACGAGCAGTACTTC.